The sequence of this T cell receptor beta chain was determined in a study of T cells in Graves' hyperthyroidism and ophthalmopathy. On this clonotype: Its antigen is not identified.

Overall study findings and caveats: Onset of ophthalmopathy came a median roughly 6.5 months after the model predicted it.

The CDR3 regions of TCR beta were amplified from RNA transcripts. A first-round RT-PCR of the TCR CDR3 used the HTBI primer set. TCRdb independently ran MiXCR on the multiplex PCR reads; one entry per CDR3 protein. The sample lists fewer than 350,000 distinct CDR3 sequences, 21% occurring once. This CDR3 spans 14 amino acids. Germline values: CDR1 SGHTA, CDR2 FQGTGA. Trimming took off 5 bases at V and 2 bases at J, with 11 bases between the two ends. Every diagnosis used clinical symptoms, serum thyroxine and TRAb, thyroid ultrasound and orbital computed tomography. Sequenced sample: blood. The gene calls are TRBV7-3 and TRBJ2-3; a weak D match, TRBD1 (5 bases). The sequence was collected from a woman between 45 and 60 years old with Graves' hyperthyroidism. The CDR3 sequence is CASSPDSHTDTQYF. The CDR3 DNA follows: TGTGCCAGCAGCCCAGACAGCCACACAGATACGCAGTATTTT.